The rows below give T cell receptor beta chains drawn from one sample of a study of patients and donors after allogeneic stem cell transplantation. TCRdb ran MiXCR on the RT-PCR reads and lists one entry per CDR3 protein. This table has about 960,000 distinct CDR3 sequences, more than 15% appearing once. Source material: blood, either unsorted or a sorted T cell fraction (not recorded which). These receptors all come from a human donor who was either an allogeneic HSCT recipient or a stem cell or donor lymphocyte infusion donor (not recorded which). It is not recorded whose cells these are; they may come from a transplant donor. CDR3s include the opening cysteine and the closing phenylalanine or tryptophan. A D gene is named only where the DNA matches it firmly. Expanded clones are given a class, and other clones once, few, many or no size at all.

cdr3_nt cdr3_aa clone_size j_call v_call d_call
TGCGCCAGCAGCCAATCGGGACTAGAGGTTGTCTTC CASSQSGLEVVF - TRBJ2-1 TRBV4-1 TRBD2
TGTGCCAGCAGCTATCGGCAGGGAAGGTCCTACGAGCAGTACTTC CASSYRQGRSYEQYF - TRBJ2-7 TRBV5-8 -
TGCGCCAGCAGCTTGGTTGAAAGGCGTAGCAATGAGCAGTTCTTC CASSLVERRSNEQFF few TRBJ2-1 TRBV5-1 -
TGCGCCAGCAGCTTGGTACCAGGACCAGGCGAGCAGTACTTC CASSLVPGPGEQYF few TRBJ2-7 TRBV5-1 -
TGTGCCATCACAGGGGGGGCGGCAGGGGATTTGGGGGCCAACGTCCTGACTTTC CAITGGAAGDLGANVLTF - TRBJ2-6 TRBV12-3/TRBV12-4 -
TGTGCCAGCACCCCGACTAGCGTCACAGATACGCAGTATTTT CASTPTSVTDTQYF - TRBJ2-3 TRBV6-1 TRBD2
TGTGCCAGCAGCACCCTACGGGCAGGGACAGTTTTCTTT CASSTLRAGTVFF - TRBJ1-1 TRBV7-6 TRBD1
TGTGCCAGCAGCCCACGTTCGGGGGGCTTGGGAGATACGCAGTATTTT CASSPRSGGLGDTQYF few TRBJ2-3 TRBV3-1 -
TGTGCCAGCAGCTTAGTGGGGAGGAGCACTGAAGCTTTCTTT CASSLVGRSTEAFF many TRBJ1-1 TRBV11-2 -
TGCGCCAGCAGCCAAGTTGACATAGGCCAGGGGGCTGGCTACACCTTC CASSQVDIGQGAGYTF - TRBJ1-2 TRBV4-1 TRBD1
TGTGCCAGCAGCTTAGCGGGGACAGGGGCGTATGAGCAGTTCTTC CASSLAGTGAYEQFF - TRBJ2-1 TRBV11-2 TRBD1
TGTGCCTGGAGTCCTTCTGGCGAGCAGTACTTC CAWSPSGEQYF - TRBJ2-7 TRBV30 -
TGTGCCAGCAGCCTCCGGCAGGGGAATACCGGGGAGCTGTTTTTT CASSLRQGNTGELFF many TRBJ2-2 TRBV4-2 -
TGCGCCAGCAGCCAAGATCAGGCAGGGGCTAACACCGGGGAGCTGTTTTTT CASSQDQAGANTGELFF many TRBJ2-2 TRBV4-1 -
TGTGCCAGCAGTTTAGCTGGGCTAGCGGGAGGCCCCTACGAGCAGTACTTC CASSLAGLAGGPYEQYF many TRBJ2-7 TRBV12-3/TRBV12-4 TRBD2
TGTGCCAGCAGTTACGGCGGGAGGGCAGATACGCAGTATTTT CASSYGGRADTQYF many TRBJ2-3 TRBV6-5 TRBD2
TGCGCCAGCAGCCGACAGGGGGTACGGTATAGCGGGAGCACAGATACGCAGTATTTT CASSRQGVRYSGSTDTQYF - TRBJ2-3 TRBV5-1 TRBD1
TGTGCCAGCAGGACTAGCGGCCAAGAGACCCAGTACTTC CASRTSGQETQYF many TRBJ2-5 TRBV12-3/TRBV12-4 TRBD2
TGTGCCAGCAGTGAGCACTTACAGGGGGCAAAAAACATTCAGTACTTC CASSEHLQGAKNIQYF - TRBJ2-4 TRBV25-1 TRBD1
TGTGCCAGCAGAATGACAGGGGGCCGTGAGACCCAGTACTTC CASRMTGGRETQYF - TRBJ2-5 TRBV5-6 TRBD1
TGTGCCAGCAGCTTGGGAGATCGAGCGAGAGAGACCCAGTACTTC CASSLGDRARETQYF few TRBJ2-5 TRBV5-6 -
TGCGCCAGCAGCTTGGTGAGGAGCCCCGCCGGGGAGCTGTTTTTT CASSLVRSPAGELFF few TRBJ2-2 TRBV5-1 -
TGTGCCAGCAGTCACCGGGAGGTCCCCGGGGAGCTGTTTTTT CASSHREVPGELFF - TRBJ2-2 TRBV27 TRBD2
TGCGCCAGCAGCCCTCGGGGGGGGCAGCCCCAGCATTTT CASSPRGGQPQHF many TRBJ1-5 TRBV4-3 -
TGCAGTGCCCCCGAGAGGGCCTACAATGAGCAGTTCTTC CSAPERAYNEQFF few TRBJ2-1 TRBV20-1 -
TGCGCCAGCAGCTTGCACGGGGGAGGGTCCTACGAGCAGTACTTC CASSLHGGGSYEQYF few TRBJ2-7 TRBV5-1 TRBD2
TGTGCCATCAGTGATATTACGCTCTCTGGAAACACCATATATTTT CAISDITLSGNTIYF few TRBJ1-3 TRBV10-3 -
TGCGCCAGCAGCTCCTTTAGCGGGAATTACGAGCAGTACTTC CASSSFSGNYEQYF - TRBJ2-7 TRBV5-1 TRBD2
TGTGCCAGCAGTAGGGGGAATATGAACACTGAAGCTTTCTTT CASSRGNMNTEAFF few TRBJ1-1 TRBV6-1 -
TGCGCCAGCAGCTTGGCCCGGGGGGGCCCCTACAATGAGCAGTTCTTC CASSLARGGPYNEQFF - TRBJ2-1 TRBV5-1 TRBD2
TGTGCCAGCAGTTTAGCGCTCGGCGGGGGGTACTCCTACGAGCAGTACTTC CASSLALGGGYSYEQYF many TRBJ2-7 TRBV12-3/TRBV12-4 TRBD2